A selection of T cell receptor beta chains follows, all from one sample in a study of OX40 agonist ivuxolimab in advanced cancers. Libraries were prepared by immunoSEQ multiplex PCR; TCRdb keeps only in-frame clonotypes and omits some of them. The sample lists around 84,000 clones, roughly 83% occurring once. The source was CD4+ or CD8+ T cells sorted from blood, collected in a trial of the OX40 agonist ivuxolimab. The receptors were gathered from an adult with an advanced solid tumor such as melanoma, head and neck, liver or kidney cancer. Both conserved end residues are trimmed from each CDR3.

CDR3: ASSKGINYGYT
V: TRBV19
J: TRBJ1-2

CDR3: ASSVQENTEAF
V: TRBV5-1
J: TRBJ1-1

CDR3: ASSLAWDEQF
V: TRBV5-4
J: TRBJ2-1

CDR3: ASSPGQGRRGNTIY
V: TRBV11-3
J: TRBJ1-3

CDR3: ASSPVEWNTEAF
V: TRBV14
J: TRBJ1-1

CDR3: SVGRGSSNTEAF
V: TRBV29-1
J: TRBJ1-1

CDR3: ASSLTSGRHNEQF
V: TRBV7-2
J: TRBJ2-1

CDR3: ASSTYPGTGELF
V: TRBV7-3
J: TRBJ2-2

CDR3: ASSVGGRETQY
V: TRBV9
J: TRBJ2-5

CDR3: ASSVEGFSGNTIY
V: TRBV9
J: TRBJ1-3

CDR3: ASSLARGYNEQF
V: TRBV7-9
J: TRBJ2-1

CDR3: ASSSLQGTNEKLF
V: TRBV7-6
J: TRBJ1-4

CDR3: ASSLEAGEQY
V: TRBV6-6
J: TRBJ2-7

CDR3: AIRGGQGRDEQY
V: TRBV10-3
J: TRBJ2-7

CDR3: ASSFYRGREKLF
V: TRBV6-6
J: TRBJ1-4

CDR3: ASSYSYKGTEAF
V: TRBV6-5
J: TRBJ1-1

CDR3: ASSDLKWGNEQF
V: TRBV14
J: TRBJ2-1

CDR3: AISDGQGNEKLF
V: TRBV10-3
J: TRBJ1-4

CDR3: ASSLARGTDTQY
V: TRBV5-1
J: TRBJ2-3

CDR3: ASNYQGAAEAF
V: TRBV6-5
J: TRBJ1-1

CDR3: ASRYTGELF
V: TRBV5-1
J: TRBJ2-2

CDR3: ATEDPSSNQPQH
V: TRBV19
J: TRBJ1-5

CDR3: ASRPGLAGEGYTGELF
V: TRBV5-4
J: TRBJ2-2

CDR3: ATQAGKDYGYT
V: TRBV2
J: TRBJ1-2

CDR3: ASSPGHEQY
V: TRBV18
J: TRBJ2-7

CDR3: AWNSEGTNEKLF
V: TRBV30
J: TRBJ1-4

CDR3: AWSVRASFTGELF
V: TRBV30
J: TRBJ2-2

CDR3: ASSPSGGKQETQY
V: TRBV6-5
J: TRBJ2-5

CDR3: ASSPWGSIHEQF
V: TRBV27
J: TRBJ2-1

CDR3: ASRMGLLSYEQY
V: TRBV10-2
J: TRBJ2-7

CDR3: ATTGGPNYGYT
V: TRBV5-4
J: TRBJ1-2

CDR3: ASSLDRNNEQF
V: TRBV7-7
J: TRBJ2-1

CDR3: ASSRIQAAYSPLH
V: TRBV6-5
J: TRBJ1-6

CDR3: ASSLASTSGGDDEQF
V: TRBV7-9
J: TRBJ2-1

CDR3: ASSFWSGSEAF
V: TRBV6-5
J: TRBJ1-1